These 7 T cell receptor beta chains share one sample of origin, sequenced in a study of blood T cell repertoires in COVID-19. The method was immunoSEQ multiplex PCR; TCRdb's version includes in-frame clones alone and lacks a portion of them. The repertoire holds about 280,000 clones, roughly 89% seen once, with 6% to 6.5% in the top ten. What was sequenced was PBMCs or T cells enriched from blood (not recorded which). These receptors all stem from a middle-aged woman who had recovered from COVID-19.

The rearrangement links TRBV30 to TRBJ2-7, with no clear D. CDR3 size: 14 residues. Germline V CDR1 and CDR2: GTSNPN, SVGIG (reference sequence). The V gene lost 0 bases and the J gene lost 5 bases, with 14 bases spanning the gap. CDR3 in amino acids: CAWSVSLGWNEQYF. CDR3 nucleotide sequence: TGTGCCTGGAGTGTATCTCTCGGGTGGAACGAGCAGTACTTC. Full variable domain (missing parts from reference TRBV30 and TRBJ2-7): SQTIHQWPATLVQPVGSPLSLECTVEGTSNPNLYWYRQAAGRGLQLLFYSVGIGQISSEVPQNLSASRPQDRQFILSSKKLLLSDSGFYLCAWSVSLGWNEQYFGPGTRLTVT.

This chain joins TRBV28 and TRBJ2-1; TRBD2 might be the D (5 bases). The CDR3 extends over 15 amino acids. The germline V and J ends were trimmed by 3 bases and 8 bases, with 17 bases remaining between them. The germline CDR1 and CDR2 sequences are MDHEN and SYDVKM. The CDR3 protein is CASSLGATRRDEQFF. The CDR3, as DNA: TGTGCCAGCAGTTTGGGAGCGACCCGCCGGGATGAGCAGTTCTTC.

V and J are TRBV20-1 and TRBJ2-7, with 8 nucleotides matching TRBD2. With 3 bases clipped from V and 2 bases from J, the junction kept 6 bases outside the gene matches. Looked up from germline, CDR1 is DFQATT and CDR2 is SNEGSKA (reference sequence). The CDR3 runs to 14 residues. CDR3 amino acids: CSASTSGGPYEQYF. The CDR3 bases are TGCAGTGCTAGTACTAGCGGAGGGCCCTACGAGCAGTACTTC.

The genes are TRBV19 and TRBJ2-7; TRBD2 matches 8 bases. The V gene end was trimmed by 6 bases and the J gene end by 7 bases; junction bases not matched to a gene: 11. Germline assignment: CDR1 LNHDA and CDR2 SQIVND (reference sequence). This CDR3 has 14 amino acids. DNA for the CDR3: TGTGCCAGTAGGTCAACTAGCGGAGGGGGAGAGCAGTACTTC. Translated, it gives CASRSTSGGGEQYF. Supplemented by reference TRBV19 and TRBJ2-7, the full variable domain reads DGGITQSPKYLFRKEGQNVTLSCEQNLNHDAMYWYRQDPGQGLRLIYYSQIVNDFQKGDIAEGYSVSREKKESFPLTVTSAQKNPTAFYLCASRSTSGGGEQYFGPGTRLTVT.

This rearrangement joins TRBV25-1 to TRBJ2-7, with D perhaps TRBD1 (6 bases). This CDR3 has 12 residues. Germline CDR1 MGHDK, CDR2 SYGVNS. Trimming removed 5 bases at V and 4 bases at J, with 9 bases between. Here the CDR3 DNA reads TGTGCCAGCAGTTCACAGGGTTACGAGCAGTACTTC. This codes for CASSSQGYEQYF.

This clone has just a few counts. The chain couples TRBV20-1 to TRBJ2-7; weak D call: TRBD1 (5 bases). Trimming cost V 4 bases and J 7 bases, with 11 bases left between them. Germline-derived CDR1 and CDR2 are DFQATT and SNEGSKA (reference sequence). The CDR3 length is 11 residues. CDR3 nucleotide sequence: TGCAGTGCTACCACAGGTGGAGAGCAGTACTTC. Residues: CSATTGGEQYF.

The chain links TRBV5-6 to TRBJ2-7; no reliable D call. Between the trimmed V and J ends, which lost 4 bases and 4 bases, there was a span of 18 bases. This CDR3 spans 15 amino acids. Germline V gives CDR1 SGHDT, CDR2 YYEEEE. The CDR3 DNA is TGTGCCAGCAGCGTGTTTGGGCAGAGCAAGTACGAGCAGTACTTC. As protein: CASSVFGQSKYEQYF. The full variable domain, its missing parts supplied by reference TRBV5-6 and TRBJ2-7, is DAGVTQSPTHLIKTRGQQVTLRCSPKSGHDTVSWYQQALGQGPQFIFQYYEEEERQRGNFPDRFSGHQFPNYSSELNVNALLLGDSALYLCASSVFGQSKYEQYFGPGTRLTVT.